The clone carrying this TCR beta chain was seen more than once but under ten times. This record comes from a study of blood T cells in healthy people across ages. Turning to the study itself: The capture of about one barcoded beta molecule per two T cells was achieved by template switching.

The CDR3 extends over 11 amino acids. The germline gives CDR1 GTSNPN, CDR2 SVGIG (reference sequence). V shed 5 bases and J shed 3 bases, with 8 bases lying between them. Sample-barcoded 5' priming and a J-beta primer mix drove a second PCR of roughly 6 to 12 cycles. A template-switch adaptor containing 12 random nucleotides labeled each cDNA molecule. TCRdb re-called the 5' RACE reads through MiXCR, storing one row per CDR3 protein. The repertoire has around 500,000 distinct CDR3 sequences, about 27% of them found once; the top ten carry 3% to 4%. These data were also filed under a second study, of T cells of mothers and their children. That publication notes: Three healthy Caucasian mothers and their six children donated. Second-PCR primer M1S introduced sample barcodes and 2-4 random nucleotides.

The chain employs TRBV30 and TRBJ2-7; the D is unclear. Sequenced material: blood. This receptor was identified in a boy younger than 10 in good health. Here the CDR3 DNA reads TGTGCCTGGGGGGTGATCTACGAGCAGTACTTC. Its protein is CAWGVIYEQYF.